This is a list of T cell receptor beta chains from one sample in a study of CD8 T cells in ankylosing spondylitis. MiXCR, run by TCRdb on the 5' RACE reads, gives a single entry per CDR3 protein. Of hundreds of thousands of distinct CDR3 sequences in the sample, about a sixth are singletons; the top ten hold over 1%. The sample was blood, either unsorted or a sorted T cell fraction (not recorded which). These receptors were taken from a male donor with ankylosing spondylitis. Both conserved end residues are part of each CDR3. D genes are given only for firm matches. Expanded clones are given a class, and other clones once, few, many or no size at all.

-,TRBV11-2,-,18,TRBJ2-2,TGTGCCAGCAGCCCCTCCGCAGATTATCACGCGAACACCGGGGAGCTGTTTTTT,CASSPSADYHANTGELFF
-,TRBV7-3,TRBD1,17,TRBJ2-5,TGTGCCAGCAGCTTATCAAAACCCCGGACAGGAGAAGAGACCCAGTACTTC,CASSLSKPRTGEETQYF
many,TRBV20-1,TRBD2,15,TRBJ2-4,TGCAGTGCGCTCGATACTAGCGTAGCCAAAAACATTCAGTACTTC,CSALDTSVAKNIQYF
-,TRBV12-3/TRBV12-4,TRBD2,15,TRBJ2-7,TGTGCCAGCAGTACACGGGCTAGCGGGAAATACGAGCAGTACTTC,CASSTRASGKYEQYF
-,TRBV5-1,TRBD1,13,TRBJ1-2,TGCGCCAGCAGCCCCCGGGACAGCTATGGCTACACCTTC,CASSPRDSYGYTF
few,TRBV19,TRBD2,17,TRBJ2-3,TGTGCCAGTAGTCCGCTAACTAGCGGGGGGGCCCAAGATACGCAGTATTTT,CASSPLTSGGAQDTQYF
-,TRBV5-1,TRBD1,16,TRBJ1-2,TGCGCCAGCAGCTTCTCCACCCAGGGACAGAACAATGGCTACACCTTC,CASSFSTQGQNNGYTF
-,TRBV13,TRBD2,16,TRBJ2-1,TGTGCCGGCAGCCACATAGCGGGGGGGGACATGAATGAGCAGTTCTTC,CAGSHIAGGDMNEQFF
few,TRBV5-1,-,16,TRBJ1-2,TGCGCCAGCAGCTTGGTTATTTCGTTGGATTTTTATGGCTACACCTTC,CASSLVISLDFYGYTF
-,TRBV11-3,-,15,TRBJ1-2,TGTGCCAGCAGCCCATCCCCGGGTGGGGGTTTGGACTACACCTTC,CASSPSPGGGLDYTF
few,TRBV12-3/TRBV12-4,-,13,TRBJ1-3,TGTGCCAGCAGGAGGTTTTCTGGAAACACCATATATTTT,CASRRFSGNTIYF
-,TRBV18,-,15,TRBJ2-3,TGTGCCAGCTCACCGTCGGCGGTTAGCACAGATACGCAGTATTTT,CASSPSAVSTDTQYF
-,TRBV4-2,-,15,TRBJ2-7,TGTGCCAGCAGCCAAGATAAGGGAACCTCCGCCGAGCAGTACTTC,CASSQDKGTSAEQYF
few,TRBV21-1,-,17,TRBJ1-6,TGTGCCAGCAGCAATTTAACAGGGGCAAGGAGGAATTCACCCCTCCACTTT,CASSNLTGARRNSPLHF
few,TRBV29-1,-,13,TRBJ1-1,TGCAGCGTTGTCTTGGGGGTGAACACTGAAGCTTTCTTT,CSVVLGVNTEAFF
few,TRBV2,-,14,TRBJ1-6,TGTGCCAGCAGTGAAAAAGGGGTGGTTTCACCCCTCCACTTT,CASSEKGVVSPLHF